The present entry profiles one T cell receptor (beta chain) with its context. Which antigen it targets is not known. Base qualities are missing; no much larger clone stands one base away. The sample belongs to a study of T cell responses to AZD1222 COVID-19 vaccine (dated by TCRdb to the early 2020s). Describing the broader study: AZD1222 recipients whose second dose came at about 4 weeks and those whose second dose came at about 12 weeks were combined into one group, since spike-specific TCR depth and breadth did not differ between the two schedules. TCR sequencing was performed for some 250 trial participants, of whom roughly 200 were given two doses of AZD1222 and around 25 were given two doses of MenACWY control vaccine. Enrollment into the trials was organized by age into subgroups of 18-55, 56-69 and 70-plus years, and those subgroups contained roughly 140, 27 and 60 TCR-sequenced participants, respectively.

Paper-wide results and their limitations: Epitopes outside the regions mutated in the B.1.351 and B.1.1.7 variants were reportedly recognized by nearly half of the unique spike-specific TCRs. Because no samples from the day 14 peak response were available, repertoires could be characterized only after the peak T cell response. Most participants were white British and females outnumbered males, and the authors suggested that clonal diversity may have been underestimated. Only a handful of AZD1222 recipients were SARS-CoV-2 seropositive at baseline, limiting conclusions about previously exposed vaccinees. Vaccine-associated CD4 TCRs spanned the whole spike protein, with dominant responses in regions 160-218 and 743-854. After two AZD1222 doses, both the breadth and the depth of spike-specific TCRs were significantly higher than at day 0 and than in MenACWY recipients. In the small 56-69-year group, the increase in depth fell short of significance, most likely because of low power.

V is clipped by 2 bases and J by 5 bases, and the sequence between their germline boundaries is 6 bases long. From its cysteine to its phenylalanine, the CDR3 spans 12 amino acids. Just the 36-base CDR3 DNA is kept, in frame starting at base 1. CDR1 and CDR2 were assigned from the germline V gene as WSHSY and SAAADI. What the time point label conveys for this sample: baseline before first vaccination. Samples from vaccinated people were obtained from the UK trials COV001 and COV002, which included a single-blind randomized controlled phase 2/3 trial of AZD1222 (ChAdOx1 nCoV-19) in healthy adults. For TCRbeta chain sequencing, PBMC samples from trial participants were taken at day 0 and at day 28 after the second dose. The CDR3 regions of human TCRbeta chains were subjected to immunosequencing. The source study handled its data this way. TCRs in the repertoires were compared against a reference library of SARS-CoV-2-specific TCRs that had been generated with the MIRA antigen-specificity platform. Breadth meant the fraction of unique TCRs that were SARS-CoV-2-associated, whereas depth meant the fraction of total T cells that were SARS-CoV-2-associated. Using the MIRA data, each spike-specific TCR was mapped to the spike region that the TCR reacts to and placed in a CD4 or CD8 class. Log10-transformed breadth and depth values were compared by one-way ANOVA with Sidak's multiple comparisons tests. The table comes from immuneACCESS by way of TCRdb, which keeps in-frame sequences with V and J called. Part of the clones is missing from these tables; in studies checked, under half for an unresolved V gene and the rest for unknown reasons. That table is the source of V, J and clone size, and D and trimming were worked out from the DNA. This sample has more than 140,000 clones in its table, and 88% of those were observed once. The ten largest clones capture under 2.5% of the sample.

This receptor was obtained from an adult in good health. The sequence is built from TRBV10-2 and TRBJ1-1, with the identity of the D gene unclear. Here the sequenced sample was peripheral blood, taken on day 0 of AZD1222 vaccination. The CDR3 has the sequence CASSEGYTEAFF. The DNA sequence reads TGCGCCAGCAGTGAGGGTTATACTGAAGCTTTCTTT.